Here is one T cell receptor (beta chain) with its context. This entry is derived from a study of cytomegalovirus exposure and HLA in healthy donors. Turning to the study itself: In a later analysis, the approximately 120 validation repertoires were reported to have used the same platform as the approximately 700 first-cohort repertoires.

Sequencing was performed with immunoSEQ multiplex PCR; in TCRdb, only in-frame clones are kept and a portion is missing. Among about 170,000 clones listed, approximately 86% were seen once. CDR1 is SGHRS and CDR2 is YFSETQ in the germline V gene. This CDR3 is 16 amino acids long. J lost 10 bases, V lost 2 bases, and 10 bases had no gene match. This clonotype was sampled from a woman between 18 and 29 years old in good health and CMV-seronegative. The chain employs TRBV5-1 and TRBJ2-1; the match to TRBD2 covers 12 bases. Sequencing was carried out using PBMCs. The CDR3 DNA is TGCGCCAGCAGCTTAAGTCCTAGCGGGGGGGCGCGAGAGCAGTTCTTC. It encodes CASSLSPSGGAREQFF.